This TCR beta chain was obtained from a study of OX40 agonist ivuxolimab in advanced cancers. Method: immunoSEQ multiplex PCR; TCRdb's copy keeps in-frame clones and lacks some. This table holds 35,000 to 40,000 clones, about 90% found once. Material: CD4+ or CD8+ T cells sorted from blood, obtained in a trial of the OX40 agonist ivuxolimab. This sequence was found in an adult with an advanced solid tumor such as melanoma, head and neck, liver or kidney cancer.

The CDR3 is CASSLASRQNYQPQHF. CDR3 DNA: TGTGCCAGCAGCTTAGCCTCCCGACAAAACTATCAGCCCCAGCATTTT. The J gene is TRBJ1-5, the V gene TRBV7-3; no firm D call. Trimming left V 2 bases short and J 5 bases short, with 16 bases between. This CDR3 comprises 16 residues. Germline CDR1 and CDR2: SGHTA and FQGTGA.